These T cell receptor beta chains were read from a single sample in a study of T cell changes during pregnancy in multiple sclerosis. TCRdb's copy holds only in-frame clones and misses some; the assay was immunoSEQ multiplex PCR. The sample shows fewer than 30,000 clones, around nine tenths of them seen only once. The sample was CD8+ T cells from peripheral blood mononuclear cells, taken before pregnancy. All receptors derive from a female donor with multiple sclerosis, enrolled in a pregnancy study. Each CDR3 is given with its conserved first and last residue. A D gene is named only where the DNA matches it firmly. The size of a clone is reported for some rows only, either as once, few or many, or as a class for expanded clones.

d_call clone_size j_call v_call cdr3_aa cdr3_nt
. . TRBJ2-6 TRBV4-2 CASSQESFGANVLTF TGTGCCAGCAGCCAAGAGAGCTTCGGGGCCAACGTCCTGACTTTC
TRBD1 . TRBJ1-5 TRBV4-3 CASSQTTGTSNQPQHF TGCGCCAGCAGCCAGACGACAGGGACTAGCAATCAGCCCCAGCATTTT
TRBD1 . TRBJ1-2 TRBV28 CASSFLPGQTERGYGYTF TGTGCCAGCAGTTTTCTGCCGGGACAGACAGAACGTGGCTATGGCTACACCTTC
TRBD1 . TRBJ2-3 TRBV27 CASTTGGGADTQYF TGTGCCAGCACGACAGGGGGCGGGGCAGATACGCAGTATTTT
TRBD2 . TRBJ2-7 TRBV10-1 CASSSSGRFYEQYF TGCGCCAGCAGTTCTAGCGGGAGGTTCTACGAGCAGTACTTC
TRBD2 . TRBJ2-7 TRBV19 CASSTVSSGPYYEQYF TGTGCCAGTAGCACAGTCTCTAGCGGCCCCTATTACGAGCAGTACTTC
. . TRBJ2-1 TRBV28 CASSFPSASNEQFF TGTGCCAGCAGTTTCCCTAGCGCCTCTAATGAGCAGTTCTTC
. . TRBJ1-3 TRBV4-3 CASSQDLPRGGNTIYF TGCGCCAGCAGCCAAGATCTTCCTAGGGGAGGAAACACCATATATTTT
TRBD1 . TRBJ1-4 TRBV7-9 CASSGDRDLNEKLFF TGTGCCAGCAGCGGCGACAGGGACCTTAATGAAAAACTGTTTTTT
TRBD2 . TRBJ2-7 TRBV19 CASSTRLAGIEQYF TGTGCCAGTAGTACCCGACTAGCGGGGATCGAGCAGTACTTC
. . TRBJ1-6 TRBV27 CASSPSGILRYSSYNSPLHF TGTGCCAGCAGTCCCTCAGGGATCTTGAGATATAGCTCCTATAATTCACCCCTCCACTTT
. few TRBJ2-5 TRBV6-1 CASTLMESGAETQYF TGTGCCAGCACCCTGATGGAGTCAGGGGCGGAGACCCAGTACTTC
TRBD1 . TRBJ1-3 TRBV19 CASSYGTVLEGNTIYF TGTGCCAGTAGTTACGGGACAGTGCTCGAAGGAAACACCATATATTTT
TRBD2 . TRBJ2-2 TRBV11-2 CAISGLAGAGELFF TGTGCCATCTCGGGGCTAGCGGGAGCCGGGGAGCTGTTTTTT
TRBD1 once TRBJ2-2 TRBV7-9 CASSSGDRAPGSGELFF TGTGCCAGCAGCTCCGGGGACAGGGCCCCAGGATCCGGGGAGCTGTTTTTT
TRBD2 . TRBJ2-5 TRBV7-8 CAGTPGRRGQETQYF TGTGCCGGTACTCCTGGAAGGCGGGGGCAAGAGACCCAGTACTTC
. . TRBJ1-1 TRBV11-2 CASSLGGGPPAAEAFF TGTGCCAGCAGCCTGGGGGGGGGCCCCCCGGCCGCGGAAGCTTTCTTT
. . TRBJ2-7 TRBV9 CASSVEGNEQYF TGTGCCAGCAGCGTAGAGGGGAACGAGCAGTACTTC
. . TRBJ1-3 TRBV4-1 CASSQDSRSSNPWNTIYF TGCGCCAGCAGCCAAGATAGCCGCTCCAGTAATCCCTGGAACACCATATATTTT
. . TRBJ1-1 TRBV2 CASSEEVHSLEAFF TGTGCCAGCAGTGAAGAGGTGCACAGTCTTGAAGCTTTCTTT